Sequencing of this T cell receptor (beta chain) was carried out in a study of CD8 T cells in ankylosing spondylitis (TCRdb year 2017). As for the study more broadly: To find TCR variants linked to disease, the study profiled T cell receptor beta repertoires in ankylosing spondylitis patients and healthy donors. The whole study cohort included 108 healthy donors and about two dozen ankylosing spondylitis patients. Samples of peripheral blood were taken, and for ankylosing spondylitis patients, synovial fluid was collected as well.

The sample was run on an Illumina HiSeq 2500. TCR beta libraries were prepared by quantitative 5'-RACE with molecular barcodes. The authors' analysis ran thus. To identify disease-linked TCR variants, a new computational method was used, one built on a probabilistic model of VDJ rearrangement. TCRdb redid the processing of the public reads, applying fastp at Q25 and MiXCR, and retained in-frame beta chains. Rows merge per CDR3 protein into single entries with the most common DNA and genes. The V and J calls follow TCRdb's processing rather than the paper's. This sample gives more than 500,000 distinct CDR3 sequences in total; about 5% of them show up just once. The ten largest account for under 4.5% of the sample. Overall study results and their limits: A CD8+ phenotype was shown by the disease-linked clones, which were found at relatively low frequencies in peripheral blood. Some motif variants had previously been reported in the synovial fluid and blood of reactive arthritis patients, which suggests shared mechanisms of disease initiation. Blood from ankylosing spondylitis patients appeared to be characterized by a TCR beta motif composed of eight highly homologous amino acid variants. Significant enrichment of the disease-linked clones was reported in matched synovial fluid samples from ankylosing spondylitis patients.

This clonotype was seen repeatedly, ten times or more. The specificity of this receptor is unknown. It has no much larger one-base neighbor in the sample; base qualities were not kept. At the junction V is shortened by 3 bases and J by 2 bases, with 9 bases in between. The germline V gene supplies CDR1 SGDLS and CDR2 YYNGEE. The CDR3 holds 13 amino acids from the cysteine to the phenylalanine. Here the CDR3 DNA is all that survives: 39 bases in frame from base 1. Sequencing used blood, either unsorted or a sorted T cell fraction (not recorded which). This TCR derives from a male donor with ankylosing spondylitis. The V and J segments used are TRBV9 and TRBJ2-7, with an unclear D gene assignment. The sequence in DNA is TGTGCCAGCAGCGGCGGAAACACCTACGAGCAGTACTTC. Its protein reads: CASSGGNTYEQYF.